The 5 T cell receptor beta chains listed next were all sequenced from one sample in a study of blood T cell repertoires in COVID-19. Clones were sequenced by immunoSEQ multiplex PCR, and TCRdb holds only the in-frame ones, with some missing. The data show 250,000 to 350,000 clones, around 83% seen once. The sample was peripheral blood. These receptors originate from a woman aged 45-65 years with acute or convalescent COVID-19.

The chain carries TRBV18 and TRBJ2-6, with D possibly matching TRBD2 (6 bases). V lost 2 bases, J lost 3 bases, and 8 bases lay in between. The CDR3 contains 15 residues. Per the germline V gene, CDR1 is KGHSH and CDR2 is LQKENI. The chain's CDR3 is CASSPGGIGANVLTF. DNA of the CDR3: TGTGCCAGCTCACCAGGGGGGATTGGGGCCAACGTCCTGACTTTC.

J is TRBJ1-2 and V is TRBV12-3 or TRBV12-4; D gene unclear. Trimming removed 3 bases at V and 9 bases at J, with 8 bases between. There are 11 residues in the CDR3. CDR3 nucleotides: TGTGCCAGCAGTTTGCGGCAGAGCTACACCTTC. This gives the protein CASSLRQSYTF.

The J gene is TRBJ2-7, the V gene TRBV14, with D perhaps matching TRBD2 (6 bases). V lost 3 bases to trimming and J lost 2 bases, with 17 bases between them. Germline lookup yields CDR1 SGHDN and CDR2 FVKESK. The CDR3 contains 16 residues. CDR3 loop: CASSHGPGRGTYEQYF. For the CDR3, the DNA is TGTGCCAGCAGCCACGGACCGGGACGCGGGACCTACGAGCAGTACTTC.

This CDR3 reads CASSTTGLNSPLHF. The CDR3 DNA reads TGTGCCAGCTCAACGACAGGGTTAAATTCACCCCTCCACTTT. This sequence joins TRBV18 and TRBJ1-6; 7 nucleotides match TRBD1. V lost 5 bases to trimming and J lost 7 bases; unmatched junction nucleotides: 5. Germline CDR1 KGHSH, CDR2 LQKENI. The CDR3 runs 14 residues.

This chain connects TRBV24-1 to TRBJ2-1; TRBD2 might be the D (6 bases). Trimming left V 2 bases short and J 10 bases short, with 17 bases between. The CDR3 runs to 15 residues. Looked up from germline, CDR1 is KGHDR and CDR2 is SFDVKD. The CDR3 sequence is CATSDSKRTTGEQFF. The CDR3 DNA reads TGTGCCACCAGTGATTCGAAGCGGACTACGGGGGAGCAGTTCTTC.